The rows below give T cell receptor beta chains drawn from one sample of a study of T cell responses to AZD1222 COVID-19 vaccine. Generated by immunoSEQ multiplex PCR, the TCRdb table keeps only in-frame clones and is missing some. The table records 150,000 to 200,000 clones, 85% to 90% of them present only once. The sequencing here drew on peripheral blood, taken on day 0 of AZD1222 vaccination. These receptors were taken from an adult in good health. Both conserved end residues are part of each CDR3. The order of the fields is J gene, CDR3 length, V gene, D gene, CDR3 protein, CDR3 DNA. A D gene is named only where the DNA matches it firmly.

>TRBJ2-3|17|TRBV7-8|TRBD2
CASSSGGLAGPGDTQYF
TGTGCCAGCAGCTCAGGGGGACTAGCGGGGCCCGGGGATACGCAGTATTTT
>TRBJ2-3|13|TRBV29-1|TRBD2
CSVGGGFSDTQYF
TGCAGCGTTGGGGGGGGGTTCTCAGATACGCAGTATTTT
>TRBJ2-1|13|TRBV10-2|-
CASRTGAYNEQFF
TGCGCCAGCAGGACAGGAGCATACAATGAGCAGTTCTTC
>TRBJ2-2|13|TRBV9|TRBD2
CASRLANTGELFF
TGTGCCAGTAGACTAGCCAACACCGGGGAGCTGTTTTTT
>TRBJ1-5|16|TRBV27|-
CASRRLYGYSNQPQHF
TGTGCCAGCAGGAGACTGTACGGTTATAGCAATCAGCCCCAGCATTTT
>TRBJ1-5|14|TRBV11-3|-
CASSSDSPNQPQHF
TGTGCCAGCAGCTCGGACAGTCCAAATCAGCCCCAGCATTTT
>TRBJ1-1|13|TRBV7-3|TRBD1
CASSRTGSTEAFF
TGTGCCAGCAGTCGGACAGGGAGTACTGAAGCTTTCTTT
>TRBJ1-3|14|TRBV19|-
CATSEAGYGNTIYF
TGTGCAACAAGCGAAGCTGGGTATGGAAACACCATATATTTT
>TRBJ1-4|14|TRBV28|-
CASSLGGPKEKLFF
TGTGCCAGCAGTTTGGGGGGGCCTAAAGAAAAACTGTTTTTT
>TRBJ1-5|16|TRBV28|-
CASSLFLRAAQAPQHF
TGTGCCAGCAGTTTATTTCTTAGGGCAGCCCAGGCGCCCCAGCATTTT
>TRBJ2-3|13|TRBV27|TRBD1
CASEDRFTDTQYF
TGTGCCTCCGAGGACAGGTTCACAGATACGCAGTATTTT
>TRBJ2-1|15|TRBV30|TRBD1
CAWSVRDRVYNEQFF
TGTGCCTGGAGTGTACGGGACAGGGTTTATAATGAGCAGTTCTTC
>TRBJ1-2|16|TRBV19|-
CASSPQKGPANYGYTF
TGTGCCAGTAGTCCCCAAAAGGGACCAGCTAACTATGGCTACACCTTC
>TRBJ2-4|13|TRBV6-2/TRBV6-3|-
CASSRGAKNIQYF
TGTGCCAGCAGCCGGGGGGCAAAAAACATTCAGTACTTC
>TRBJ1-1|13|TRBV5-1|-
CASSSPPRGEAFF
TGCGCCAGCAGCTCCCCACCAAGGGGGGAAGCTTTCTTT
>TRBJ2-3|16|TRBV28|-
CASSLSSGPTADTQYF
TGTGCCAGCAGTTTGAGTTCGGGGCCCACGGCAGATACGCAGTATTTT
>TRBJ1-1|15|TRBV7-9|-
CASSFNTGTNTEAFF
TGTGCCAGCAGCTTTAACACAGGGACGAACACTGAAGCTTTCTTT
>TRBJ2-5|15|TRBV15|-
CATSRDGTLGETQYF
TGTGCCACCAGCAGAGATGGGACCCTAGGGGAGACCCAGTACTTC
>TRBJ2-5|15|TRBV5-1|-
CASSLAPGPQETQYF
TGCGCCAGCAGCTTGGCCCCAGGACCCCAAGAGACCCAGTACTTC
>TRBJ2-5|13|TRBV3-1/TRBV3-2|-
CASEPYGQETQYF
TGTGCCAGCGAGCCATACGGACAAGAGACCCAGTACTTC
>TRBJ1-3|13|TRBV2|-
CASIGVSGNTIYF
TGTGCCAGCATAGGGGTCTCTGGAAACACCATATATTTT
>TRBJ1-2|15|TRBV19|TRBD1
CASSTHRGQDYGYTF
TGTGCCAGTAGTACCCACAGGGGGCAAGACTATGGCTACACCTTC
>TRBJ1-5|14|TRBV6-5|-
CASWMGGPSQPQHF
TGTGCCAGTTGGATGGGGGGGCCGAGCCAGCCCCAGCATTTT
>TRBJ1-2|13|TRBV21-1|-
CASSMPGRYGYTF
TGTGCCAGCAGCATGCCAGGGAGGTATGGCTACACCTTC
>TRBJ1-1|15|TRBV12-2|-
CASRSRTDNWTEAFF
TGTGCAAGTCGCTCGCGGACGGATAACTGGACTGAAGCTTTCTTT
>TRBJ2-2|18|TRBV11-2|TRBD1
CASSLVHNGQGRQGELFF
TGTGCCAGCAGCTTAGTTCATAACGGACAGGGCCGGCAAGGGGAGCTGTTTTTT
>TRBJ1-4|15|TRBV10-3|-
CAISESQELNEKLFF
TGTGCCATCAGTGAGTCCCAAGAGTTAAATGAAAAACTGTTTTTT
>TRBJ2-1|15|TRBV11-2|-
CASSPGPSIYNEQFF
TGTGCCAGCAGCCCAGGACCCTCAATCTACAATGAGCAGTTCTTC
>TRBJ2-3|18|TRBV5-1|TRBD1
CASSGTLFTGGSTDTQYF
TGCGCCAGCAGCGGAACATTATTTACAGGGGGTAGCACAGATACGCAGTATTTT
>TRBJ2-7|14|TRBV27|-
CASSLGGSSYEQYF
TGTGCCAGCAGTTTGGGCGGAAGCTCCTACGAGCAGTACTTC